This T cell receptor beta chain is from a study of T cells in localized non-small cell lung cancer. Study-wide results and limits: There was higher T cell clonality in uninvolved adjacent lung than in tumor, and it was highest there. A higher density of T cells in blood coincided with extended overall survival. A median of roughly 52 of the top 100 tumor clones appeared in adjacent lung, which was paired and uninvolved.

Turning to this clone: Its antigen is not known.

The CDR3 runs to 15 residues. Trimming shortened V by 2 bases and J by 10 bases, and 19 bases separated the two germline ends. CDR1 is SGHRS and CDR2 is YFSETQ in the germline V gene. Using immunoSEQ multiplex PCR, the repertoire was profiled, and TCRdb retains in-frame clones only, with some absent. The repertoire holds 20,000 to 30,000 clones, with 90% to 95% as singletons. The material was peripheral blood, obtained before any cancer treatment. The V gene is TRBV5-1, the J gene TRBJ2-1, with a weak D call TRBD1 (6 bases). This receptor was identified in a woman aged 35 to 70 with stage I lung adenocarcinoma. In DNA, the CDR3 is TGCGCCAGCAGCTTCGGACAGCCCCCCTTGGGAGAGCAGTTCTTC. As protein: CASSFGQPPLGEQFF.